A selection of T cell receptor beta chains follows, all from one sample in a study of T cells after yellow fever vaccination. TCRdb ran MiXCR on the 5' RACE reads and lists one entry per CDR3 protein. The table includes some 260,000 distinct CDR3 sequences, roughly 4.8% detected once. The sample here was CD4+ T cells sorted from PBMCs, taken on the day of the yellow fever booster vaccination. The receptors come from a man between 18 and 35 years old who received the YFV17D yellow fever vaccine. Both conserved end residues are trimmed from each CDR3.

CDR3: ASRVQGGARTDTQY
V: TRBV7-2
length: 14

CDR3: ASSSRGSTDTQY
V: TRBV7-2
length: 12

CDR3: AISEPPTEFYGYT
V: TRBV10-3
length: 13

CDR3: ASSLRGEDTIY
V: TRBV7-2
length: 11

CDR3: SARGEPYNEQF
V: TRBV29-1
length: 11

CDR3: ASSYGGAETGETQY
V: TRBV6-5
length: 14

CDR3: ASSMRGQAGPGPQH
V: TRBV19
length: 14

CDR3: ASSAGAFNTGELF
V: TRBV6-1
length: 13

CDR3: ASSLDGSDTQY
V: TRBV5-1
length: 11

CDR3: ASNRGPLSGNTIY
V: TRBV7-9
length: 13

CDR3: ASSLLGTVNTGELF
V: TRBV7-2
length: 14

CDR3: ASSVEVRGQEQF
V: TRBV9
length: 12

CDR3: ASSEDTAGNEKLF
V: TRBV2
length: 13

CDR3: ASLTSGQETQY
V: TRBV7-8
length: 11

CDR3: ASSLGQANYGYT
V: TRBV5-6
length: 12